The next 30 T cell receptor beta chains were all read from a single sample in a study. TCRdb processed the 5' RACE reads anew with MiXCR; each CDR3 protein has one entry. The sample has about 41,000 distinct CDR3 sequences, roughly 27% seen once. Sequenced: memory CD4+ T cells sorted from a lymph node. As for subset: memory CD4+ T cells, CD4+CD45RO+CD25-. Every receptor here comes from a female donor with breast cancer.

This clonotype was detected only a few times. V gene TRBV5-1 combines with J gene TRBJ2-1; D call uncertain. The V gene lost 4 bases and the J gene lost 7 bases, with 12 bases spanning the gap. CDR1 is SGHRS and CDR2 is YFSETQ in the germline V gene. The CDR3 totals 13 residues. DNA for the CDR3: TGCGCCAGCAGCGTGTACGGGCGAAATGAGCAGTTCTTC. This sequence encodes CASSVYGRNEQFF. The variable domain in full, with the rest retrieved from reference TRBV5-1 and TRBJ2-1, is KAGVTQTPRYLIKTRGQQVTLSCSPISGHRSVSWYQQTPGQGLQFLFEYFSETQRNKGNFPGRFSGRQFSNSRSEMNVSTLELGDSALYLCASSVYGRNEQFFGPGTRLTVL.

The chain recombines TRBV12-3 or TRBV12-4 with TRBJ2-5, with 12 bases matching TRBD1. The ends lost 7 bases at V and 6 bases at J; junction bases unmatched: 9. The CDR3 totals 15 residues. The CDR3 spells CASTLGTGGVKTQYF. The CDR3 bases are TGTGCCAGCACCTTAGGGACAGGGGGCGTGAAGACCCAGTACTTC.

This chain connects TRBV6-2 or TRBV6-3 to TRBJ1-2, with 12 nucleotides matching TRBD1. CDR1 and CDR2 (germline): MNHEY, SVGEGT. V lost 9 bases, J lost 3 bases, and 14 bases stayed unmatched. The CDR3 runs to 17 residues. CDR3 in DNA: TGTGCCAGTGAAGATTCCCGGTGGGACAGGGGGCACTATGGCTACACCTTC. Translated, it gives CASEDSRWDRGHYGYTF.

V gene TRBV12-3 or TRBV12-4 combines with J gene TRBJ2-1; tentative D call: TRBD2 (5 bases). The CDR3 has 15 residues. Trimming removed 6 bases from V and 5 bases from J, with 17 bases in between. In DNA, the CDR3 is TGTGCCAGCAGGAGCGCCCCGGGAAGAGACAATGAGCAGTTCTTC. It yields the protein CASRSAPGRDNEQFF.

The chain links TRBV2 to TRBJ2-1; D unresolved. V lost 2 bases and J 0 bases, leaving 5 bases between the germline ends. Germline CDR1 is SNHLY and CDR2 is FYNNEI. This CDR3 contains 14 residues. The CDR3 loop reads CASSERVSYNEQFF. The CDR3 region has the DNA TGTGCCAGCAGTGAACGCGTCTCCTACAATGAGCAGTTCTTC.

The CDR3 DNA reads as TGCGCCAGCAGCCAAGAGTCTAGGGTCCTCACAGATACGCAGTATTTT. Encoded protein: CASSQESRVLTDTQYF. V is TRBV4-1 and J is TRBJ2-3; unclear D gene. Per germline, CDR1 MGHRA and CDR2 YSYEKL. The CDR3 totals 16 residues. V was trimmed by 0 bases and J by 2 bases, leaving 12 bases between them.

The chain joins TRBV15 to TRBJ1-5; D remains unclear. Germline assignment: CDR1 LNHNV and CDR2 YYDKDF (reference sequence). This CDR3 has 13 amino acids. V was trimmed by 1 base and J by 4 bases, leaving 5 bases between them. The CDR3 DNA reads TGTGCCACCAGCAGAGTCAGTAATCAGCCCCAGCATTTT. Amino acids: CATSRVSNQPQHF.

The V and J genes are TRBV15 and TRBJ2-3, with D possibly TRBD1 on 6 matching bases. V dropped 2 bases and J dropped 7 bases, with 13 bases sitting between them. The germline V gene has CDR1 LNHNV and CDR2 YYDKDF (reference sequence). The CDR3 consists of 14 residues. CDR3 protein: CATSRPGALHTQYF. The CDR3 DNA follows: TGTGCCACCAGCAGACCAGGGGCCTTACATACGCAGTATTTT.

The chain links TRBV9 to TRBJ2-3; 10 bases fit TRBD2. Germline V gene lookup returns CDR1 SGDLS and CDR2 YYNGEE. The CDR3 contains 16 residues. V trimming: 4 bases; J trimming: 6 bases; junction bases outside the gene matches: 11. The CDR3 DNA follows: TGTGCCAGCAGCACCTATCTAGCGGGAGAGTCGGATACGCAGTATTTT. Amino acids: CASSTYLAGESDTQYF.

This chain connects TRBV13 to TRBJ1-1; the D is unclear. The CDR3 is 16 residues long. Germline-derived CDR1 and CDR2 are PRHDT and FYEKMQ (reference sequence). Trimming shortened V by 5 bases and J by 7 bases, and 23 bases separated the two germline ends. CDR3 in DNA: TGTGCCAGCAGCCCCTTAGGAGTAAGGGCATACGGTGAAGCTTTCTTT. Its translation is CASSPLGVRAYGEAFF.

This clonotype came up a few times. CDR3 loop: CASSPPLDSPLHF. In nucleotides, the CDR3 is TGTGCCAGCAGCCCCCCGTTGGATTCACCCCTCCACTTT. V gene TRBV11-2 combines with J gene TRBJ1-6; D unresolved. The germline V and J ends were trimmed by 5 bases and 8 bases, with 10 bases remaining between them. CDR3 size: 13 residues. In germline, CDR1 is SGHAT, CDR2 FQNNGV.

This clonotype was seen a handful of times. The V call is TRBV19, the J call TRBJ2-1; D possibly corresponds to TRBD1 (6 bases). Trimming took off 9 bases at V and 5 bases at J, with 14 bases between the two ends. CDR1 is LNHDA, CDR2 SQIVND, per germline (reference sequence). The CDR3 is 13 amino acids. The CDR3 here is CASLGTPNNEQFF. Written as DNA, the CDR3 is TGTGCCAGCTTAGGGACACCTAACAATGAGCAGTTCTTC.

This clonotype came up many times. The rearrangement uses TRBV6-4 and TRBJ2-2; 10 nucleotides agree with TRBD1. Germline CDR1 and CDR2: MRHNA and SNTAGT. V shed 4 bases, J shed 4 bases, and the junction held 9 bases outside the gene matches. The CDR3 sequence is 17 residues long. The CDR3 is CASSARGQGSSTGELFF. The CDR3 coding sequence is TGTGCCAGCAGTGCACGGGGACAGGGGTCATCCACCGGGGAGCTGTTTTTT.

The genes are TRBV12-3 or TRBV12-4 and TRBJ1-5; D gene unclear. The V end lost 3 bases, the J end lost 0 bases, and 12 bases lay between the germline ends. The CDR3 covers 16 residues. CDR3 in amino acids: CASSFWTPYSNQPQHF. The CDR3 nucleotides are TGTGCCAGCAGTTTTTGGACTCCCTATAGCAATCAGCCCCAGCATTTT.

The rearrangement uses TRBV7-6 and TRBJ1-5; 9 bases align to TRBD1. The J segment lost 6 bases and the V segment lost 5 bases, leaving 8 bases of the junction unmatched. The CDR3 has 15 residues. Germline CDR1 reads SGHVS; CDR2 reads FNYEAQ. The CDR3: CASSKGDRVGQPQHF. The CDR3 DNA follows: TGTGCCAGCAGCAAAGGGGACAGGGTAGGTCAGCCCCAGCATTTT.

This chain connects TRBV5-1 to TRBJ1-1; a possible D gene is TRBD1 (5 bases). There are 15 residues in the CDR3. Deletions cut 4 bases from V and 0 bases from J, with 13 bases between. In germline, CDR1 is SGHRS, CDR2 YFSETQ. DNA of the CDR3: TGCGCCAGCAGCATTGCGGGGGACCTGAACACTGAAGCTTTCTTT. Its translation: CASSIAGDLNTEAFF.

This sequence joins TRBV4-3 and TRBJ2-1; a possible D gene is TRBD2 (6 bases). Trimming cost V 4 bases and J 5 bases, with 18 bases left between them. Looked up from germline, CDR1 is LGHNA and CDR2 is YSLEER. The CDR3 length is 16 residues. The CDR3 sequence is CASSLNSYGSHNEQFF. The CDR3 DNA sequence: TGCGCCAGCAGCCTGAATTCGTACGGGAGTCACAATGAGCAGTTCTTC.

The chain recombines TRBV5-1 with TRBJ2-2, with D perhaps assigned TRBD1 or TRBD2 (5 bases each). The CDR3 spans 19 residues. Per the germline V gene, CDR1 is SGHRS and CDR2 is YFSETQ. Trimming stripped 0 bases from V and 0 bases from J, with 18 bases between. This chain's CDR3 is CASSLAFRGQGANTGELFF. The CDR3 DNA sequence: TGCGCCAGCAGCTTGGCCTTCAGAGGGCAGGGCGCGAACACCGGGGAGCTGTTTTTT.

This CDR3 reads CASSAGRTNTGELFF. Written as DNA, the CDR3 is TGTGCCAGCAGCGCGGGACGGACGAACACCGGGGAGCTGTTTTTT. The chain links TRBV9 to TRBJ2-2; D possibly matches TRBD1 or TRBD2 (5 bases each). The CDR3 length is 15 residues. Trimming removed 3 bases at V and 0 bases at J, with 9 bases between. The V gene's germline CDR1 is SGDLS and CDR2 YYNGEE.

Comments on this clonotype: An end of the junction differs from the germline gene, which may be a read error. This chain connects TRBV7-9 to TRBJ2-7; unclear D gene. Germline lookup yields CDR1 SEHNR and CDR2 FQNEAQ (reference sequence). The CDR3 is 11 residues long. CDR3 loop: CTSSPDYEQYF. CDR3 coding DNA: TGTACCAGCAGCCCCGACTACGAGCAGTACTTC.

V is TRBV10-3 and J is TRBJ2-1; 9 bases align to TRBD2. Germline CDR1 ENHRY, CDR2 SYGVKD. The CDR3 is 15 amino acids. V trimming: 10 bases; J trimming: 5 bases; junction bases outside the gene matches: 12. The CDR3: CATGGNAGGNNEQFF. In DNA form, the CDR3 reads TGTGCCACCGGCGGGAATGCGGGAGGGAACAATGAGCAGTTCTTC.

This clonotype was seen more than once but under ten times. The CDR3 protein is CASSQVERNYGYTF. The DNA for the CDR3 is TGCGCCAGCAGCCAAGTCGAGAGGAACTATGGCTACACCTTC. The chain links TRBV4-1 to TRBJ1-2, with D hard to call. The V end lost 1 base, the J end lost 2 bases, and 8 bases lay between the germline ends. Germline-derived CDR1 and CDR2 are MGHRA and YSYEKL. The CDR3 has 14 amino acids.

This clonotype was detected only a few times. The J gene is TRBJ2-7, the V gene TRBV5-1, with TRBD1 matching over 11 bases. With V trimmed by 2 bases and J by 2 bases, 15 bases remained unmatched. The CDR3 sequence is 19 residues long. The V gene's germline CDR1 is SGHRS and CDR2 YFSETQ. CDR3 sequence reads: CASSFKSSGTGGTPYEQYF. In DNA, the CDR3 is TGCGCCAGCAGCTTCAAGTCATCCGGGACAGGGGGAACACCCTACGAGCAGTACTTC.

The chain is built from TRBV7-2 and TRBJ1-6; D perhaps matches TRBD1 (5 bases). CDR3 size: 16 residues. Trimming took 5 bases from V and 2 from J, leaving 13 bases between them. Per the germline V gene, CDR1 is SGHTA and CDR2 is FQGNSA. CDR3 in DNA: TGTGCCAGCAGCACGAGGGGTACAGCCTATAATTCACCCCTCCACTTT. Translated, it gives CASSTRGTAYNSPLHF.

This clonotype was recorded many times. The J gene is TRBJ2-3, the V gene TRBV6-2 or TRBV6-3; D not resolved. Germline loops: CDR1 MNHEY, CDR2 SVGEGT. The ends were cut back, 7 bases at V and 2 bases at J, with 13 bases in the middle. The CDR3 loop spans 14 amino acids. The CDR3 region is CASTLDSITDTQYF. In nucleotides, the CDR3 is TGTGCCAGCACCCTCGACTCGATCACAGATACGCAGTATTTT.

The chain combines TRBV10-3 with TRBJ1-4, with D hard to call. V shed 8 bases and J shed 5 bases, with 12 bases lying between them. The CDR3 has 13 amino acids. Germline V gene data show CDR1 as ENHRY and CDR2 as SYGVKD. CDR3 nucleotide sequence: TGTGCCATCGCCCATAGACCAAATGAAAAACTGTTTTTT. Its protein is CAIAHRPNEKLFF.

This chain links TRBV27 with TRBJ2-5; the match to TRBD1 covers 9 bases. This CDR3 comprises 16 residues. V dropped 1 base and J dropped 9; count of bases not matched to a gene: 12. The germline V gene has CDR1 MNHEY and CDR2 SMNVEV (reference sequence). The CDR3: CASSLYFGDREGPQYF. CDR3 DNA sequence: TGTGCCAGCAGTTTATATTTCGGGGACAGGGAGGGGCCCCAGTACTTC.

This clonotype turned up a few times. The chain combines TRBV12-3 or TRBV12-4 with TRBJ2-3; D gene ambiguous. Trimming took off 6 bases at V and 3 bases at J, with 10 bases between the two ends. The length of the CDR3 is 13 residues. The CDR3 DNA reads as TGTGCCAGCAGGACACTTTCGACAGATACGCAGTATTTT. It specifies CASRTLSTDTQYF.

This clonotype has just a few counts. The CDR3 DNA follows: TGCAGTGCTAGCCAGGGGATCTATGGCTACACCTTC. It is translated as CSASQGIYGYTF. The rearrangement uses TRBV20-1 and TRBJ1-2, with D possibly TRBD1 on 6 matching bases. V was trimmed by 3 bases and J by 4 bases, leaving 9 bases between them. Germline loops: CDR1 DFQATT, CDR2 SNEGSKA (reference sequence). The CDR3 has 12 amino acids.

This clonotype is labeled medium-sized. Its ends do not fully match the called genes, so a read error is possible. The rearrangement joins TRBV7-7 to TRBJ2-1, with D unclear. The germline CDR1 and CDR2 sequences are SSHAT and FNYEAQ (reference sequence). This CDR3 is built from 11 residues. The CDR3 is CASSFSNEQFF. DNA of the CDR3: TGTGCTAGCAGCTTTTCCAATGAGCAGTTCTTC.